This T cell receptor (beta chain) came from a study of CD8 T cells in Susac syndrome. Reverse transcription of 0.5 to 1 ug RNA was performed with random hexamers. The amplification used immunoSEQ multiplex PCR on TCR beta CDR3; it spanned 54 Vbeta and 13 Jbeta. In TCRdb, the immunoSEQ multiplex PCR reads were re-called with MiXCR into one record per CDR3 protein. This table has more than 65,000 distinct CDR3 sequences, 95% appearing once. Note on this clonotype: Its cognate antigen is unknown.

Negative isolation yielded CD4+ and CD8+ T cells, and FACS enriched TEMRA cells. The CDR3 covers 14 residues. The ends lost 5 bases at V and 4 bases at J; junction bases unmatched: 5. Germline V gene lookup returns CDR1 SEHNR and CDR2 FQNEAQ (reference sequence). Study-wide findings and caveats: The number of individuals included in the study's TCR sequencing and HLA analysis was acknowledged as relatively small.

The material sequenced was CD8+ T cells from PBMCs. This chain uses TRBV7-9 with TRBJ2-5; 9 nucleotides align to TRBD2. The TCR originated in a human donor in good health. CDR3 sequence: CASSAVLAGETQYF. The CDR3 nucleotides read TGTGCCAGCAGCGCGGTACTAGCGGGAGAGACCCAGTACTTC.